This passage covers 32 T cell receptor beta chains from one sample sequenced in a study of T cells in Graves' hyperthyroidism and ophthalmopathy (dated by TCRdb to the late 2010s). The library came from multiplex PCR. The sequencing machine was an Illumina HiSeq 2000. The TCR beta CDR3 regions were amplified from the RNA transcripts. The TCR CDR3 was subjected to a first round of RT-PCR using the HTBI primer set and the Qiagen OneStep RT-PCR kit. TCRdb reran the public reads through fastp at Q25 and MiXCR, keeping productive beta chains. Under each unique CDR3 protein, matching rows form one entry showing the most common genes and DNA. This sample has 110,000 to 150,000 distinct CDR3 sequences in its table, and approximately 20% of those were observed once. Roughly 71% of the sample comes from the top ten. The sequencing sample was made of blood. All receptors come from a woman aged 45-60 years with Graves' hyperthyroidism that later progressed to Graves' ophthalmopathy.

There are many counts of this clonotype. The rearrangement links TRBV30 to TRBJ1-1; D unclear. The CDR3 covers 14 residues. Trimming took 4 bases from V and 0 from J, leaving 12 bases between them. Germline CDR1 is GTSNPN and CDR2 is SVGIG (reference sequence). The CDR3 bases are TGTGCCTGGAACCTCAAACCCCTGAACACTGAAGCTTTCTTT. As protein: CAWNLKPLNTEAFF.

The chain is built from TRBV14 and TRBJ2-7, with TRBD1 identical over 8 bases. J lost 2 bases, V lost 1 base, and 4 bases had no gene match. Germline loops: CDR1 SGHDN, CDR2 FVKESK. The CDR3 runs to 15 residues. The CDR3 DNA is TGTGCCAGCAGCCAAGGACAGGGGTGGACCTACGAGCAGTACTTC. This gives the protein CASSQGQGWTYEQYF.

This clonotype was recorded many times. The genes are TRBV3-1 and TRBJ1-1; no clear D. Germline CDR1 and CDR2: LGHDT and YNNKEL (reference sequence). The CDR3 is 12 amino acids. V was clipped by 4 bases and J by 6 bases, with 9 bases between them. CDR3 in amino acids: CASSRESSEAFF. In DNA, the CDR3 is TGTGCCAGCAGCCGAGAAAGTTCTGAAGCTTTCTTT. The full variable domain, completed using reference TRBV3-1 and TRBJ1-1, is DTAVSQTPKYLVTQMGNDKSIKCEQNLGHDTMYWYKQDSKKFLKIMFSYNNKELIINETVPNRFSPKSPDKAHLNLHINSLELGDSAVYFCASSRESSEAFFGQGTRLTVV.

The DNA for the CDR3 is TGTGCCAGCAGCCAAGATCTACAGCGCGAGCAGTACTTC. Its translation is CASSQDLQREQYF. The rearrangement uses TRBV3-1 and TRBJ2-7, with D uncertain. Per the germline V gene, CDR1 is LGHDT and CDR2 is YNNKEL (reference sequence). This CDR3 is built from 13 residues. V lost 0 bases, J lost 6 bases, and 9 bases lay in between.

The chain joins TRBV6-1 to TRBJ2-3; D is undetermined. CDR1 is MNHNS, CDR2 SASEGT, per germline. V was cut by 6 bases and J by 1 base, with 20 bases left in between. The CDR3 contains 17 residues. The CDR3 reads CASSQARASRRTDTQYF. The CDR3 DNA reads as TGTGCCAGCAGCCAAGCTAGGGCTAGTCGACGCACAGATACGCAGTATTTT.

The chain employs TRBV27 and TRBJ1-1; TRBD1 matches at 8 bases. V was clipped by 7 bases and J by 5 bases; unmatched bases: 9. CDR1 MNHEY and CDR2 SMNVEV come from the germline V gene (reference sequence). The CDR3 contains 14 residues. This CDR3 is CASKPSTGETEAFF. The CDR3 DNA follows: TGTGCCAGCAAACCCTCGACAGGGGAAACTGAAGCTTTCTTT.

This clonotype was recorded at least ten times. This chain uses TRBV28 with TRBJ2-5, with a tentative D call TRBD1 (7 bases). The V gene lost 6 bases and the J gene lost 0 bases, with 20 bases spanning the gap. The germline V gene encodes CDR1 MDHEN and CDR2 SYDVKM. The CDR3 length is 17 residues. CDR3: CASSPSGDSYYQETQYF. The CDR3 DNA reads as TGTGCCAGCAGCCCATCGGGGGACAGCTATTACCAAGAGACCCAGTACTTC.

This clonotype was seen more than once but under ten times. The chain couples TRBV5-5 to TRBJ2-2, with D possibly matching TRBD2 (6 bases). This CDR3 is built from 15 residues. Germline V gene sequence: CDR1 SGHKS, CDR2 YYEKEE (reference sequence). V was clipped by 5 bases and J by 0 bases, with 11 bases between them. CDR3 sequence reads: CASRPGGSNTGELFF. The CDR3 DNA is TGTGCCAGCAGGCCTGGGGGGTCGAACACCGGGGAGCTGTTTTTT.

This clonotype was seen a handful of times. The chain uses TRBV20-1 and TRBJ2-1; 8 nucleotides match TRBD2. The CDR3 has 14 amino acids. Germline CDR1 DFQATT, CDR2 SNEGSKA (reference sequence). J lost 10 bases, V lost 1 base, and 9 bases had no gene match. CDR3: CSARALAGPKEQFF. The DNA for the CDR3 is TGCAGTGCTAGAGCCCTAGCGGGCCCCAAGGAGCAGTTCTTC.

The V and J genes are TRBV14 and TRBJ1-1; 8 nucleotides align to TRBD1. This CDR3 comprises 16 residues. Germline CDR1 reads SGHDN; CDR2 reads FVKESK. Trimming cost V 3 bases and J 3 bases; bases outside gene matches: 9. The CDR3 reads CASSQTPGGWYTEAFF. CDR3 in DNA: TGTGCCAGCAGCCAGACCCCAGGGGGCTGGTACACTGAAGCTTTCTTT.

This clonotype was observed at least ten times. The V call is TRBV3-1, the J call TRBJ2-7, with 11 bases identical to TRBD2. The junction had 3 bases not matched to a gene; V was cut back by 0 bases and J by 5 bases. Germline CDR1 LGHDT, CDR2 YNNKEL (reference sequence). This CDR3 has 15 amino acids. CDR3: CASSQDGLAGNEQYF. CDR3 bases: TGTGCCAGCAGCCAAGATGGACTAGCGGGTAACGAGCAGTACTTC.

This clonotype showed up many times. The chain joins TRBV28 to TRBJ1-1; TRBD1 matches at 9 bases. CDR1 is MDHEN and CDR2 is SYDVKM in the germline V gene. CDR3 length: 15 residues. The V and J ends lost 3 bases and 3 bases, in that order; junction bases with no gene match: 5. CDR3 protein: CASSLGDRAYTEAFF. The CDR3, as DNA: TGTGCCAGCAGTTTGGGGGACAGGGCCTACACTGAAGCTTTCTTT.

This clonotype was seen many times. The chain couples TRBV30 to TRBJ1-3; D is unresolved. V was cut by 2 bases and J by 4 bases, with 6 bases left in between. The V gene's germline CDR1 is GTSNPN and CDR2 SVGIG (reference sequence). CDR3 size: 12 residues. The DNA for the CDR3 is TGTGCCTGGAGTAAACAGGGAAACACCATATATTTT. Its translation: CAWSKQGNTIYF. The full variable domain, in which reference TRBV30 and TRBJ1-3 provide the parts outside the CDR3, is SQTIHQWPATLVQPVGSPLSLECTVEGTSNPNLYWYRQAAGRGLQLLFYSVGIGQISSEVPQNLSASRPQDRQFILSSKKLLLSDSGFYLCAWSKQGNTIYFGEGSWLTVV.

The rearrangement uses TRBV28 and TRBJ2-7, with 7 bases aligning to TRBD2. CDR3 length equals 15 residues. CDR1 is MDHEN and CDR2 is SYDVKM in the germline V gene. Trimming at V came to 3 bases and at J to 0 bases, leaving 5 bases not matched to a gene. CDR3 DNA sequence: TGTGCCAGCAGTTTCCACCGGGAGGACTCCTACGAGCAGTACTTC. Its translation is CASSFHREDSYEQYF.

This clonotype appeared many times. CDR3 nucleotide sequence: TGTGCCAGCATTGACAGGGACACAGATACGCAGTATTTT. It translates to CASIDRDTDTQYF. The V call is TRBV28, the J call TRBJ2-3; 7 bases are a match to TRBD1. J gave up 2 bases and V 7 bases, and 3 bases lay outside the gene matches. The germline gives CDR1 MDHEN, CDR2 SYDVKM. The CDR3 length is 13 residues.

This clonotype was found a few times. Sequence at one end of the junction differs from germline and may be a read error. The chain combines TRBV19 with TRBJ2-7, with no clear D. CDR3 length: 14 residues. The germline gives CDR1 LNHDA, CDR2 SQIVND (reference sequence). This CDR3 is CASSLDLSSYEQYF. The CDR3 region has the DNA TGTGCCAGTAGTCTAGACCTTAGCTCCTACGAGCAGTACTTC.

The rearrangement links TRBV12-3 or TRBV12-4 to TRBJ1-2; D is ambiguous. Trimming took 1 base from V and 5 from J, leaving 11 bases between them. The CDR3 length is 14 residues. The CDR3 nucleotides are TGTGCCAGCAGTTTAGGGCCTGCCGGTTATGGCTACACCTTC. It translates to CASSLGPAGYGYTF.

This clonotype came up a few times. J is TRBJ1-6 and V is TRBV6-1; weak D call: TRBD1 (5 bases). CDR3 size: 12 residues. Per the germline V gene, CDR1 is MNHNS and CDR2 is SASEGT. The germline V and J ends were trimmed by 6 bases and 9 bases, with 9 bases remaining between them. This CDR3 is CASSNGGSPLHF. CDR3 DNA sequence: TGTGCCAGCAGCAACGGGGGTTCACCCCTCCACTTT.

Ten or more counts support this clonotype. The chain uses TRBV5-1 and TRBJ2-7; the D gene is possibly TRBD1 (6 bases). This CDR3 is 13 amino acids long. Germline values: CDR1 SGHRS, CDR2 YFSETQ. Trimming pared 4 bases from V and 9 bases from J, leaving 17 bases between. The CDR3 loop is CASSVDSYEWQYF. In DNA, the CDR3 is TGCGCCAGCAGCGTGGACAGCTACGAGTGGCAGTACTTC.

In its sample, this clonotype was seen many times. The V call is TRBV3-1, the J call TRBJ2-7, with D unclear. CDR1 LGHDT and CDR2 YNNKEL come from the germline V gene (reference sequence). The V end lost 5 bases, the J end lost 3 bases, and 14 bases lay between the germline ends. CDR3 length: 14 residues. This CDR3 is CASSFRAYNYEQYF. The CDR3 nucleotides are TGTGCCAGCAGCTTCCGGGCCTACAACTACGAGCAGTACTTC.

This clonotype came up once. The chain has TRBV20-1 and TRBJ1-2; D unclear. CDR3 length equals 10 residues. The germline CDR1 and CDR2 sequences are DFQATT and SNEGSKA (reference sequence). The V and J ends lost 0 bases and 8 bases respectively, with 4 bases between them. The CDR3 bases are TGCAGTGCTAGAGAAGGGGGCTACACCTTC. Amino acid sequence: CSAREGGYTF.

V and J are TRBV7-2 and TRBJ2-5, with D perhaps matching TRBD2 (6 bases). Germline V gene sequence: CDR1 SGHTA, CDR2 FQGNSA. V dropped 3 bases and J dropped 4 bases, with 15 bases sitting between them. The CDR3 is 15 residues long. Here the CDR3 reads CASSFGGVFRETQYF. CDR3 nucleotides: TGTGCCAGCAGCTTCGGCGGGGTGTTCAGAGAGACCCAGTACTTC.

There are many counts of this clonotype. The chain links TRBV6-1 to TRBJ2-1; 7 bases agree with TRBD2. J was trimmed by 12 bases and V by 3 bases; bases with no gene match: 14. Germline V gene data show CDR1 as MNHNS and CDR2 as SASEGT. This CDR3 is 15 amino acids long. Here the CDR3 DNA reads TGTGCCAGCAGTGACTATTGGGGAGGGAGAGGTGGGCAGTTCTTC. This codes for CASSDYWGGRGGQFF.

This clonotype was observed at least ten times. The V gene is TRBV7-8, the J gene TRBJ1-1; no definite D call. The CDR3 contains 13 residues. Germline V gene lookup returns CDR1 SGHVS and CDR2 FQNEAQ. Trimming took off 5 bases at V and 3 bases at J, with 10 bases between the two ends. DNA for the CDR3: TGTGCCAGCAGCAGGAGACTGGACACTGAAGCTTTCTTT. Translated: CASSRRLDTEAFF.

At least ten counts were recorded for this clonotype. The rearrangement links TRBV29-1 to TRBJ2-3, with D unclear. The germline gives CDR1 SQVTM, CDR2 ANQGSEA. Trimming took off 2 bases at V and 4 bases at J, with 4 bases between the two ends. CDR3 length equals 11 residues. CDR3 nucleotides: TGCAGCGTTGAATTGTCAGATACGCAGTATTTT. This encodes CSVELSDTQYF.

This clonotype was observed at least ten times. This chain links TRBV20-1 with TRBJ2-3, with TRBD2 identical over 13 bases. CDR1 and CDR2 from the germline V gene are DFQATT and SNEGSKA (reference sequence). The CDR3 is 16 amino acids. Trimming removed 1 base from V and 5 bases from J; junction bases left unmatched: 6. CDR3 DNA sequence: TGCAGTGCTAGAGGTCTACTAGCGGGAGGGGAAGATACGCAGTATTTT. As protein: CSARGLLAGGEDTQYF.

This clonotype came up many times. The V gene is TRBV20-1, the J gene TRBJ2-7; D uncertain. V shed 5 bases and J shed 4 bases, with 24 bases lying between them. The CDR3 runs to 16 residues. Germline lookup yields CDR1 DFQATT and CDR2 SNEGSKA (reference sequence). CDR3 amino acids: CSAWRPSSSLGYEQYF. CDR3 sequence (DNA): TGCAGTGCTTGGCGCCCATCCTCCAGCCTGGGATACGAGCAGTACTTC.

This clonotype was seen ten or more times. The chain has TRBV7-8 and TRBJ2-3, with TRBD2 matching 7 bases. Trimming cost V 7 bases and J 0 bases; bases outside gene matches: 4. This CDR3 is built from 14 residues. Germline loops: CDR1 SGHVS, CDR2 FQNEAQ. The CDR3 DNA follows: TGTGCCAGCAACCTAGCGGTTAGCACAGATACGCAGTATTTT. This sequence encodes CASNLAVSTDTQYF.

This clonotype was seen a handful of times. V is TRBV12-3 or TRBV12-4 and J is TRBJ1-5; no reliable D call. The CDR3 totals 12 residues. Trimming removed 3 bases at V and 3 bases at J, with 3 bases between. The CDR3 loop reads CASSFNNQPQHF. CDR3 sequence (DNA): TGTGCCAGCAGTTTCAACAATCAGCCCCAGCATTTT.

V is TRBV4-1 and J is TRBJ2-3; 10 positions agree with TRBD2. The CDR3 has 16 amino acids. The germline CDR1 and CDR2 sequences are MGHRA and YSYEKL. J lost 4 bases, V lost 6 bases, and 10 bases had no gene match. The CDR3 nucleotides read TGCGCCAGCAGGCCCTATCAGCGGGAGGGTCCAGATACGCAGTATTTT. Translation gives CASRPYQREGPDTQYF.

This clonotype was detected only a few times. The chain employs TRBV3-1 and TRBJ1-6; D might be TRBD1 (6 bases). This CDR3 is 14 amino acids long. V lost 4 bases and J lost 7, with 11 bases in between. Germline V gives CDR1 LGHDT, CDR2 YNNKEL (reference sequence). CDR3 sequence reads: CASSLGQRNSPLHF. The CDR3 DNA is TGTGCCAGCAGCCTAGGACAGCGGAATTCACCCCTCCACTTT.

There are many counts of this clonotype. The CDR3 DNA reads as TGCAGTGCTAGTCCGGGGGAGGGAACTGAAGCTTTCTTT. Protein product: CSASPGEGTEAFF. The rearrangement joins TRBV20-1 to TRBJ1-1; weak D call: TRBD1 (5 bases). This CDR3 region has 13 residues. Germline assignment: CDR1 DFQATT and CDR2 SNEGSKA (reference sequence). Deletions cut 3 bases from V and 5 bases from J, with 13 bases between.